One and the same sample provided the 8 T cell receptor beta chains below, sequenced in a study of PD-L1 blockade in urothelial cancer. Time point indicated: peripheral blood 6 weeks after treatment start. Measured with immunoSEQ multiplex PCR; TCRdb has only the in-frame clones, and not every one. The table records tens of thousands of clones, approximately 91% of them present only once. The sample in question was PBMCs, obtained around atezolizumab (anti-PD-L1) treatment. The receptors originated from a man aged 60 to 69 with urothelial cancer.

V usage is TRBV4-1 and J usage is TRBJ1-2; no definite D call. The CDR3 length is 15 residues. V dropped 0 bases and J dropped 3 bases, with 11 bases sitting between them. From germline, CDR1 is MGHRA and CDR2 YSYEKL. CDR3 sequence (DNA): TGCGCCAGCAGCCAAGAGTCCGACATGGACTATGGCTACACCTTC. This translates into CASSQESDMDYGYTF.

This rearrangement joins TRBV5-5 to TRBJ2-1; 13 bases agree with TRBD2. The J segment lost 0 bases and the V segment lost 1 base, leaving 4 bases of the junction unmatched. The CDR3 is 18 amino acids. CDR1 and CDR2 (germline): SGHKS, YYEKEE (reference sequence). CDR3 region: CASSLRTSGGASYNEQFF. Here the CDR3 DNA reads TGTGCCAGCAGCTTGAGAACTAGCGGGGGGGCCTCCTACAATGAGCAGTTCTTC.

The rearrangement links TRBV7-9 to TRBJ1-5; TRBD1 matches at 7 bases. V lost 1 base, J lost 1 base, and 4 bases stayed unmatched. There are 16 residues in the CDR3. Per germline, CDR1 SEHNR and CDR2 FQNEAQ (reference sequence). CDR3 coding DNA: TGTGCCAGCAGCTTAGTAGGGGGCGCGAGCAATCAGCCCCAGCATTTT. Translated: CASSLVGGASNQPQHF.

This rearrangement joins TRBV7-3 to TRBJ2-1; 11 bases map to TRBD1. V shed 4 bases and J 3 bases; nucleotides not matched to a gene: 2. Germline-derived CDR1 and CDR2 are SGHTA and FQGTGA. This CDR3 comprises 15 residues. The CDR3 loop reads CASSYGTGGYNEQFF. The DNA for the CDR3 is TGTGCCAGCAGCTACGGGACAGGGGGCTACAATGAGCAGTTCTTC.

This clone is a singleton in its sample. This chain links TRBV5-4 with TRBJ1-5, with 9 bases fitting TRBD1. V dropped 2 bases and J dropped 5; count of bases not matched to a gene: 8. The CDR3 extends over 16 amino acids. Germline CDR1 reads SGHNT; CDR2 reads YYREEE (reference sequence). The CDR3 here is CASSLGGGQGYQPQHF. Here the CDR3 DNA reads TGTGCCAGCAGCTTAGGAGGGGGACAGGGATATCAGCCCCAGCATTTT. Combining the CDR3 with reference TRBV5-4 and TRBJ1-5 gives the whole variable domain ETGVTQSPTHLIKTRGQQVTLRCSSQSGHNTVSWYQQALGQGPQFIFQYYREEENGRGNFPPRFSGLQFPNYSSELNVNALELDDSALYLCASSLGGGQGYQPQHFGDGTRLSIL.

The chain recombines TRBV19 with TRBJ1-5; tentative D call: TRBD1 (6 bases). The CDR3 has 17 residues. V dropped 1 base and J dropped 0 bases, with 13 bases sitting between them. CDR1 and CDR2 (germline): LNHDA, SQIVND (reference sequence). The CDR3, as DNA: TGTGCCAGTAGTATAGCCCGGACAGCCCATAGCAATCAGCCCCAGCATTTT. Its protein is CASSIARTAHSNQPQHF.

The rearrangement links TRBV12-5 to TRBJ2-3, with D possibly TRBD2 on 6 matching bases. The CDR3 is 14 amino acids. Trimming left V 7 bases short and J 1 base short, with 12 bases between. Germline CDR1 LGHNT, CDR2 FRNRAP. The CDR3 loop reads CASVNWEGTDTQYF. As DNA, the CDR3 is TGTGCTAGTGTTAACTGGGAGGGCACAGATACGCAGTATTTT.

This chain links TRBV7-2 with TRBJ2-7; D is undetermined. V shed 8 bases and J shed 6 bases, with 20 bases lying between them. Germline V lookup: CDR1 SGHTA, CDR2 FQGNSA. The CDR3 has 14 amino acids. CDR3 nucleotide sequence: TGTGCCAGCGCTCCCGGAATGACTCCGGGCGAGCAGTACTTC. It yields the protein CASAPGMTPGEQYF.